The rows below give T cell receptor beta chains drawn from one sample of a study of blood T cell repertoires in COVID-19. Clones were sequenced by immunoSEQ multiplex PCR, and TCRdb holds only the in-frame ones, with some missing. The sample lists roughly 160,000 clones; just over 90% were seen once. The material sequenced was peripheral blood. The receptors were gathered from a man aged 18 to 29 with acute or convalescent COVID-19. The CDR3 runs from the conserved cysteine through the conserved F or W. The D gene is left open where the match is weak. Clone size is stated in some rows and not others, as once, few, many or a class when expanded.

clone_size | d_call | j_call | v_call | cdr3_length | cdr3_aa | cdr3_nt
- | TRBD1 | TRBJ2-7 | TRBV27 | 13 | CASSLDRAYEQYF | TGTGCCAGCAGTTTGGACAGGGCCTACGAGCAGTACTTC
once | - | TRBJ1-1 | TRBV19 | 16 | CASSISRREGNTEAFF | TGTGCCAGTAGTATATCTCGCAGGGAAGGCAACACTGAAGCTTTCTTT
few | - | TRBJ2-2 | TRBV7-9 | 14 | CASSLASGVGELFF | TGTGCCAGCAGCTTAGCATCAGGGGTCGGGGAGCTGTTTTTT
- | TRBD1 | TRBJ1-4 | TRBV3-1/TRBV3-2 | 15 | CASSQGTGGNEKLFF | TGTGCCAGCAGCCAAGGGACAGGGGGAAATGAAAAACTGTTTTTT
- | - | TRBJ2-3 | TRBV14 | 14 | CASSQDSPTDTQYF | TGTGCCAGCAGCCAGGACAGTCCCACAGATACGCAGTATTTT
- | TRBD1 | TRBJ2-3 | TRBV2 | 17 | CASSEVMGQLSTDTQYF | TGTGCCAGCAGTGAAGTAATGGGACAGTTAAGCACAGATACGCAGTATTTT
- | TRBD1 | TRBJ1-1 | TRBV5-6 | 17 | CASSLGVGGNMNTEAFF | TGTGCCAGCAGCTTGGGAGTAGGGGGCAACATGAACACTGAAGCTTTCTTT
- | TRBD1 | TRBJ1-2 | TRBV11-2 | 16 | CASSNTRTGIYYGYTF | TGTGCCAGCAGCAATACTAGGACAGGGATCTACTATGGCTACACCTTC
- | - | TRBJ2-3 | TRBV30 | 16 | CAWRLQGFTSTDTQYF | TGTGCCTGGAGGCTTCAGGGATTCACTAGCACAGATACGCAGTATTTT
- | - | TRBJ2-5 | TRBV15 | 14 | CATSRGGVGETQYF | TGTGCCACCAGCAGAGGCGGGGTAGGGGAGACCCAGTACTTC
- | - | TRBJ1-1 | TRBV5-5 | 14 | CASSQIPAGTEAFF | TGTGCCAGCAGCCAAATCCCGGCGGGCACTGAAGCTTTCTTT
- | - | TRBJ2-1 | TRBV6-4 | 19 | CASSDSGPRNLGGDNEQFF | TGTGCCAGCAGTGACTCTGGGCCCCGGAATTTAGGGGGGGACAATGAGCAGTTCTTC
few | TRBD1 | TRBJ2-7 | TRBV29-1 | 14 | CSVGTGAWSYEQYF | TGCAGCGTGGGGACAGGGGCCTGGTCCTACGAGCAGTACTTC
- | - | TRBJ1-3 | TRBV9 | 16 | CASSVAGTTGGNTIYF | TGTGCCAGCAGCGTAGCCGGGACAACCGGTGGAAACACCATATATTTT
- | - | TRBJ1-2 | TRBV12-3/TRBV12-4 | 12 | CASSGQLYGYTF | TGTGCCAGCAGTGGACAGCTTTATGGCTACACCTTC
- | TRBD1 | TRBJ1-2 | TRBV19 | 15 | CASTSGQITNYGYTF | TGTGCCAGTACCTCGGGACAGATTACTAACTATGGCTACACCTTC
- | - | TRBJ2-7 | TRBV5-5 | 17 | CASSFYFERGIPYEQYF | TGTGCCAGCAGCTTCTACTTCGAACGGGGAATTCCCTACGAGCAGTACTTC
- | - | TRBJ1-4 | TRBV4-1 | 15 | CASSQEGRANEKLFF | TGCGCCAGCAGCCAAGAGGGCAGAGCTAATGAAAAACTGTTTTTT
- | - | TRBJ2-7 | TRBV2 | 14 | CASSGGIGIYEQYF | TGTGCCAGCAGTGGCGGGATTGGTATCTACGAGCAGTACTTC
- | TRBD2 | TRBJ2-2 | TRBV5-4 | 14 | CAAGGAIPTGELFF | TGTGCCGCGGGGGGCGCAATCCCCACCGGGGAGCTGTTTTTT
- | - | TRBJ1-5 | TRBV9 | 15 | CASSVGTGRGQPQHF | TGTGCCAGCAGCGTAGGCACAGGGAGAGGCCAGCCCCAGCATTTT
- | - | TRBJ1-4 | TRBV5-1 | 14 | CASSLTATNEKLFF | TGCGCCAGCAGCTTGACTGCAACTAATGAAAAACTGTTTTTT
- | - | TRBJ1-5 | TRBV19 | 14 | CASMDTRYNQPQHF | TGTGCCAGTATGGACACGAGGTATAATCAGCCCCAGCATTTT
- | - | TRBJ2-6 | TRBV6-1 | 15 | CASSEDSSGANVLTF | TGTGCCAGCAGTGAAGACAGCTCTGGGGCCAACGTCCTGACTTTC
- | TRBD2 | TRBJ2-1 | TRBV24-1 | 12 | CATGTSVNEQFF | TGTGCCACCGGGACTAGCGTCAATGAGCAGTTCTTC
- | - | TRBJ1-3 | TRBV30 | 19 | CAWSNWGRAGASSGNTIYF | TGTGCCTGGAGTAATTGGGGAAGGGCAGGGGCGAGCTCTGGAAACACCATATATTTT
- | - | TRBJ1-3 | TRBV3-1/TRBV3-2 | 14 | CASNPTGQGNTIYF | TGTGCCAGCAACCCGACAGGACAAGGAAACACCATATATTTT
- | TRBD1 | TRBJ1-1 | TRBV27 | 17 | CASSLGTGVRANTEAFF | TGTGCCAGCAGTTTAGGGACAGGGGTTCGGGCTAACACTGAAGCTTTCTTT
- | TRBD1 | TRBJ2-7 | TRBV12-3/TRBV12-4 | 13 | CASRLPGGGEQYF | TGTGCCAGCAGGCTCCCAGGGGGTGGGGAGCAGTACTTC
- | TRBD2 | TRBJ2-1 | TRBV24-1 | 14 | CATSDASGPEEQFF | TGTGCCACCAGTGACGCTAGCGGGCCAGAGGAGCAGTTCTTC
- | - | TRBJ2-7 | TRBV3-1/TRBV3-2 | 11 | CASSQSGEQYF | TGTGCCAGCAGCCAATCGGGCGAGCAGTACTTC
- | - | TRBJ1-4 | TRBV30 | 16 | CAWSVAIDLGGEKLFF | TGTGCCTGGAGTGTAGCGATTGACTTGGGAGGGGAAAAACTGTTTTTT
- | TRBD2 | TRBJ2-3 | TRBV6-1 | 17 | CASSGGGAGGVTDTQYF | TGTGCCAGCAGTGGCGGCGGGGCCGGGGGGGTAACAGATACGCAGTATTTT
once | TRBD1 | TRBJ1-1 | TRBV7-2 | 13 | CATATRGRTEAFF | TGTGCCACGGCCACCAGGGGGAGAACTGAAGCTTTCTTT
few | TRBD2 | TRBJ2-1 | TRBV7-9 | 15 | CASSPGGAELNEQFF | TGTGCCAGCAGCCCCGGGGGGGCCGAGCTGAATGAGCAGTTCTTC
- | - | TRBJ2-7 | TRBV29-1 | 13 | CSVEEGATYEQYF | TGCAGCGTTGAGGAGGGGGCAACCTACGAGCAGTACTTC
- | TRBD1 | TRBJ2-5 | TRBV7-9 | 14 | CASSLVRGRETQYF | TGTGCCAGCAGCTTAGTTAGGGGGCGAGAGACCCAGTACTTC
- | - | TRBJ2-2 | TRBV7-6 | 15 | CASSLGGSGAGELFF | TGTGCCAGCAGCTTAGGGGGCTCAGGGGCCGGGGAGCTGTTTTTT
- | - | TRBJ2-1 | TRBV30 | 14 | CAWDGTSSYNEQFF | TGTGCCTGGGATGGGACTTCCTCCTACAATGAGCAGTTCTTC
once | TRBD2 | TRBJ2-1 | TRBV3-1/TRBV3-2 | 15 | CASSQGLAGALRLFF | TGTGCCAGCAGCCAGGGGCTAGCGGGAGCCCTGAGGCTGTTCTTC
- | - | TRBJ1-1 | TRBV3-1/TRBV3-2 | 14 | CASSPRGMYTEAFF | TGTGCCAGCAGCCCAAGAGGGATGTACACTGAAGCTTTCTTT
- | TRBD1 | TRBJ1-3 | TRBV2 | 14 | CASSTGGQGNTIYF | TGTGCCAGCAGCACAGGGGGCCAAGGAAACACCATATATTTT
- | - | TRBJ1-2 | TRBV10-3 | 13 | CAIEASPNYGYTF | TGTGCCATCGAGGCAAGTCCTAACTATGGCTACACCTTC
once | TRBD1 | TRBJ2-1 | TRBV6-5 | 14 | CASSPRTGGNEQFF | TGTGCCAGCAGCCCCCGGACAGGGGGCAATGAGCAGTTCTTC
- | - | TRBJ1-5 | TRBV28 | 15 | CASSFHPSGGQPQHF | TGTGCCAGCAGTTTCCATCCCTCGGGGGGTCAGCCCCAGCATTTT
- | - | TRBJ1-2 | TRBV5-1 | 13 | CASSPRGDYGYTF | TGCGCCAGCAGTCCGAGAGGCGACTATGGCTACACCTTC
- | TRBD1 | TRBJ1-5 | TRBV27 | 15 | CASSSQGFNNQPQHF | TGTGCCAGCAGTTCACAGGGGTTTAACAATCAGCCCCAGCATTTT
few | - | TRBJ2-5 | TRBV6-5 | 14 | CASTPRRGGETQYF | TGTGCCAGCACCCCCCGCAGGGGTGGAGAGACCCAGTACTTC
- | - | TRBJ1-2 | TRBV19 | 13 | CASSIRGNYGYTF | TGTGCCAGTAGTATTCGAGGCAACTATGGCTACACCTTC
- | - | TRBJ1-3 | TRBV5-1 | 15 | CASSPATPKGDTIYF | TGCGCCAGCAGCCCAGCGACCCCAAAAGGGGACACCATATATTTT